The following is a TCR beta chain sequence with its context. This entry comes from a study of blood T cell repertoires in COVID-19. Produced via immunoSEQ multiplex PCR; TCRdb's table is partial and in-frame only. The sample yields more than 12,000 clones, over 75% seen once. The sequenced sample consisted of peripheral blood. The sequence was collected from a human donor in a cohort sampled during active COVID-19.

CDR3 nucleotides: TGTGCCAGCAGCTTAATTGGGGTGAGGACAGGGGCGAACACTGAAGCTTTCTTT. It translates to CASSLIGVRTGANTEAFF. The V and J genes are TRBV7-3 and TRBJ1-1; TRBD1 matches 9 bases. The CDR3 totals 18 residues. V lost 1 base and J lost 1; bases outside the gene matches: 10. The germline CDR1 and CDR2 sequences are SGHTA and FQGTGA. The variable domain in full, with the rest retrieved from reference TRBV7-3 and TRBJ1-1, is GAGVSQTPSNKVTEKGKYVELRCDPISGHTALYWYRQSLGQGPEFLIYFQGTGAADDSGLPNDRFFAVRPEGSVSTLKIQRTERGDSAVYLCASSLIGVRTGANTEAFFGQGTRLTVV.